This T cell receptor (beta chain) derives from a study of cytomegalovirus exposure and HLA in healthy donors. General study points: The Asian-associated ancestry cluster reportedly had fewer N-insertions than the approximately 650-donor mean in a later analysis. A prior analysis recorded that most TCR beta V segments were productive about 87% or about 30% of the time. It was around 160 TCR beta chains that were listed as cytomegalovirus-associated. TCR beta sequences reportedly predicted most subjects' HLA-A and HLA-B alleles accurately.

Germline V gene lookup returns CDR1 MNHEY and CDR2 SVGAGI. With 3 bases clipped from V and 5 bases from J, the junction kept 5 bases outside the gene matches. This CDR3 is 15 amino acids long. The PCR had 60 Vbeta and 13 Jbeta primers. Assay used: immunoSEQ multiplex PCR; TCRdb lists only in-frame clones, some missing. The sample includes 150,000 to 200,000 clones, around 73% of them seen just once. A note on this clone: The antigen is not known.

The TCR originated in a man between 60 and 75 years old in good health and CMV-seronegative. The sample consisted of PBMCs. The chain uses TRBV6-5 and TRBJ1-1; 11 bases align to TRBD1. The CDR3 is CASSYPGQGATEAFF. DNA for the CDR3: TGTGCCAGCAGTTATCCTGGACAGGGGGCGACTGAAGCTTTCTTT.